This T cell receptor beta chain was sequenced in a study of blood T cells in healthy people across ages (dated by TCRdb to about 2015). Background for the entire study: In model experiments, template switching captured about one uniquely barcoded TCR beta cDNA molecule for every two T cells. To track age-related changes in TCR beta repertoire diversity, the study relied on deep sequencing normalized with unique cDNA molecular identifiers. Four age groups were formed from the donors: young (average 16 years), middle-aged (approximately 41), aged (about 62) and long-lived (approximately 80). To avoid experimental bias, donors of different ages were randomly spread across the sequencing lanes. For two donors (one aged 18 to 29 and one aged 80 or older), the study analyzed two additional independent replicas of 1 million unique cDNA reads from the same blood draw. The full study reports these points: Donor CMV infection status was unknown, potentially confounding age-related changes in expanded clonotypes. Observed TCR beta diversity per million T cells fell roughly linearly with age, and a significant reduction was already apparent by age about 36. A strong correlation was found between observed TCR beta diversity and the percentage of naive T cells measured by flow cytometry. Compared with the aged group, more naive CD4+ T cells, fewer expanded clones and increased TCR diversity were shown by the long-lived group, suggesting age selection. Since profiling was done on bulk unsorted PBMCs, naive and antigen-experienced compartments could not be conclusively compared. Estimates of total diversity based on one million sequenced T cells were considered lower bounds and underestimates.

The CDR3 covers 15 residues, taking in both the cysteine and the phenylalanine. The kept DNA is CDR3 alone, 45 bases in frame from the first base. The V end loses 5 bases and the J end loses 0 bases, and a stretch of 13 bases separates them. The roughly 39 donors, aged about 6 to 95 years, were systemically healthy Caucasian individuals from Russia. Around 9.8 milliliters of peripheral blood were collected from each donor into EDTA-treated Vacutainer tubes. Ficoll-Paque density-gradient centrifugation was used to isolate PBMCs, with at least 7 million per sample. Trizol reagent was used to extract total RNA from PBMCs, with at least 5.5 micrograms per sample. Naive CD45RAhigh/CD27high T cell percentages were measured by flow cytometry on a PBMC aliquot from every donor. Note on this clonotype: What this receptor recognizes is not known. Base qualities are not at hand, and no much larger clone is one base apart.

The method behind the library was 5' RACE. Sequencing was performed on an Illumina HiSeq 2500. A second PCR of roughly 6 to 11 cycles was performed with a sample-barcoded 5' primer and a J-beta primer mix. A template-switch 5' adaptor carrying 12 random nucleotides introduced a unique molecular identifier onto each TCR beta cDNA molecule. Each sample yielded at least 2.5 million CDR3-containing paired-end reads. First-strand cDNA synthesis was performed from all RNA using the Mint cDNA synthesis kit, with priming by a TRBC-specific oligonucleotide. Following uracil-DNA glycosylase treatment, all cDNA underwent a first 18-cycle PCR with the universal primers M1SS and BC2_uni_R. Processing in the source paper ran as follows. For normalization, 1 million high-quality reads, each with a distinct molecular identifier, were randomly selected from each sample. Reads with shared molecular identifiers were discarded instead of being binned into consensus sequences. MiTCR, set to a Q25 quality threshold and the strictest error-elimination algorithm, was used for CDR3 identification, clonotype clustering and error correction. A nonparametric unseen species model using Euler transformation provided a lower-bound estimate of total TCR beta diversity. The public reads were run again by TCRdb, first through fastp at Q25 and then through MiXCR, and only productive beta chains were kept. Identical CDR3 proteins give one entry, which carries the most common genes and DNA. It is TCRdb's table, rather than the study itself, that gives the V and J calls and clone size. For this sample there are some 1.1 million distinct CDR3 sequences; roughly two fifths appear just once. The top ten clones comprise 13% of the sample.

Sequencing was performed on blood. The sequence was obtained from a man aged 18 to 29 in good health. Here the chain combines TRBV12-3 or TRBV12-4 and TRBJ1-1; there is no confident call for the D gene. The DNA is TGTGCCAGCAGTATAATAAAACTGTTGAACACTGAAGCTTTCTTT. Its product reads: CASSIIKLLNTEAFF.